This TCR beta chain emerged from a study of T cell responses to AZD1222 COVID-19 vaccine. CDR3 length: 16 residues. From germline, CDR1 is MDHEN and CDR2 SYDVKM. Trimming took 3 bases from V and 4 from J; bases not matched to a gene: 5. Method: immunoSEQ multiplex PCR; TCRdb's copy keeps in-frame clones and lacks some. The table has 85,000 to 130,000 clones, 89% seen once. The V and J genes are TRBV28 and TRBJ2-1; 11 bases agree with TRBD2. This TCR was recovered from an adult in good health. The sequenced sample was peripheral blood, obtained on day 0 of AZD1222 vaccination. The CDR3 reads CASSFQTSGEYNEQFF. In DNA form, the CDR3 reads TGTGCCAGCAGTTTCCAGACTAGCGGGGAATACAATGAGCAGTTCTTC.